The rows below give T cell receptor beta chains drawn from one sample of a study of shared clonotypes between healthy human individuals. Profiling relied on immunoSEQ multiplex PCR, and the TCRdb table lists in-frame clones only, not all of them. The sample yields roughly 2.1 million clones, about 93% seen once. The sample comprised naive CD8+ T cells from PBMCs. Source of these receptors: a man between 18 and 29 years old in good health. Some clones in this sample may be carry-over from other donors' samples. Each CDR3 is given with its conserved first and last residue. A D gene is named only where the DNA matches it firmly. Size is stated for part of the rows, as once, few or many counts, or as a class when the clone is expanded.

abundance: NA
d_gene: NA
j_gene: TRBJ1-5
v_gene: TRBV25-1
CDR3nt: TGTGCCAGCAGTCCGGGACCAAGCAATCAGCCCCAGCATTTT
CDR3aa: CASSPGPSNQPQHF

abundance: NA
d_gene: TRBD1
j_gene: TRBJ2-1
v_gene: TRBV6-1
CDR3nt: TGTGCCACCCCAGGGGGTGGTGGGGGAAATGAGCAGTTCTTC
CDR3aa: CATPGGGGGNEQFF

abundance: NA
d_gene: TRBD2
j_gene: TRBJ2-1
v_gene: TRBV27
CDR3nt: TGTGCCAGCAGTGTACGGGGACTAGCGGGAGTAAATGAGCAGTTCTTC
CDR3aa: CASSVRGLAGVNEQFF

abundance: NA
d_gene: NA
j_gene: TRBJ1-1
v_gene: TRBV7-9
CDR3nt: TGTGCCAGCAGCTTAGAAGACAGGCTGAACACTGAAGCTTTCTTT
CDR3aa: CASSLEDRLNTEAFF

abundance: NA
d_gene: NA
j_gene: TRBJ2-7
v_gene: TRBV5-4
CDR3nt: TGTGCCTCCTGGGGGGGAGGGGGCGGCGAGCAGTACTTC
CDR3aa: CASWGGGGGEQYF

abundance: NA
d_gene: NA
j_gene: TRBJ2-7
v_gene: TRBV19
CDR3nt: TGTGCCAGTAGTGACAGGTTCTACGAGCAGTACTTC
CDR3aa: CASSDRFYEQYF

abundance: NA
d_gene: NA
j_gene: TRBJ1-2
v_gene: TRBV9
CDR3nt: TGTGCCAGCAGCGTAGGCAGCTCTAACTATGGCTACACCTTC
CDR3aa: CASSVGSSNYGYTF

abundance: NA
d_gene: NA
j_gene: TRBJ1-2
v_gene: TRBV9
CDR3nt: TGTGCCAGCAGCGTAGCTGGCGCTTCGGATGGCTACACCTTC
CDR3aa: CASSVAGASDGYTF

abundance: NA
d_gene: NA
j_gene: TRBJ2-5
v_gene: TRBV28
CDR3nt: TGTGCCAGCAGGGGGAGAATATACCAAGAGACCCAGTACTTC
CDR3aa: CASRGRIYQETQYF

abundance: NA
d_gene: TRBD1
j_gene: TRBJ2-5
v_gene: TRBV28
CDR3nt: TGTGCCAGCAGGTTAGGAGACAGGGGCCAAGAGACCCAGTACTTC
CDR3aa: CASRLGDRGQETQYF

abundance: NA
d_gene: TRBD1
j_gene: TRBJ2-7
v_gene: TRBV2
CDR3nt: TGTGCCAGCAGCTGGACAGGCCGGCTCTACGAGCAGTACTTC
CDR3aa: CASSWTGRLYEQYF

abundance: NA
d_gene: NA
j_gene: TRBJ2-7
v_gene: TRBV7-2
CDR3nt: TGTGCCAGCAGCTCAAACGTAGGGGGTTTCGAGCAGTACTTC
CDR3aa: CASSSNVGGFEQYF

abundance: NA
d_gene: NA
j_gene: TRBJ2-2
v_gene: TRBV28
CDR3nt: TGTGCCACCATGGGTAAGGGGCGTAAGGACACCGGGGAGCTGTTTTTT
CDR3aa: CATMGKGRKDTGELFF

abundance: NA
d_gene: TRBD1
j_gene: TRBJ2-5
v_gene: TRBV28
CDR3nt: TGTGCCACCTCCAAAGAGGGTAGGGGGCGGGAGACCCAGTACTTC
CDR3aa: CATSKEGRGRETQYF

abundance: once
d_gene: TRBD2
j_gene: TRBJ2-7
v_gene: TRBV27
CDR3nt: TGTGCCAGCAGTTTATTCGCAGTGAGCGGGAGTAACGAGCAGTACTTC
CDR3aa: CASSLFAVSGSNEQYF

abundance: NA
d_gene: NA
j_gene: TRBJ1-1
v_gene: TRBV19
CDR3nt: TGTGCCAGTAACGTCGGACTCGAGGGGGACACTGAAGCTTTCTTT
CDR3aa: CASNVGLEGDTEAFF

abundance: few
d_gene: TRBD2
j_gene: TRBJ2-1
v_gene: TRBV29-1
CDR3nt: TGCAGCGTTCTAGCGGCCTACAATGAGCAGTTCTTC
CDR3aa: CSVLAAYNEQFF

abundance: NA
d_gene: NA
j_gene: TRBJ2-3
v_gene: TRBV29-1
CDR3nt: TGCAGCTGTAGGGGGACCACAGATACGCAGTATTTT
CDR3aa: CSCRGTTDTQYF

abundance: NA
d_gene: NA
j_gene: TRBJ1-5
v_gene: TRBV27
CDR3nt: TGTGCCAGCAGTTCCCGGGACAGCAATCAGCCCCAGCATTTT
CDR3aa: CASSSRDSNQPQHF

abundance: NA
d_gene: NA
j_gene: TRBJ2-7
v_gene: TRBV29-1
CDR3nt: TGCAGCGTTGGGGGGGCTGCATACTTC
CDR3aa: CSVGGAAYF

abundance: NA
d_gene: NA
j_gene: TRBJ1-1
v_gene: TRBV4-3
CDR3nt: TGCGCCAGCAGCCAAGTCCCGGGGGGGGGAATGAACACTGAAGCTTTCTTT
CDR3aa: CASSQVPGGGMNTEAFF

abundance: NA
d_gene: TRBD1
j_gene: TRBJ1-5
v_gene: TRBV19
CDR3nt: TGTGCCAGTAGTATCGGGACAGGTCCCCAGGGGGTTGGCAATCAGCCCCAGCATTTT
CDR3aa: CASSIGTGPQGVGNQPQHF

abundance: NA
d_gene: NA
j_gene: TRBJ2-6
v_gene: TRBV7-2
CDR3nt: TGTGCCAGCAGCTTCTCCCTGGTTTTCTCTGGGGCCAACGTCCTGACTTTC
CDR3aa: CASSFSLVFSGANVLTF

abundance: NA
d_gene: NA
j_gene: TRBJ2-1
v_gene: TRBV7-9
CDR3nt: TGTGCCAGCAGCTTAGCCAGGGAGCATGAGCAGTTCTTC
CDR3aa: CASSLAREHEQFF

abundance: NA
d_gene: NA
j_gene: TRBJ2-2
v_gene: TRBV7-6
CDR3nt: TGTGCCAGCAGCTTAGCCCGCCGGACAAACACCGGGGAGCTGTTTTTT
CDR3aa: CASSLARRTNTGELFF

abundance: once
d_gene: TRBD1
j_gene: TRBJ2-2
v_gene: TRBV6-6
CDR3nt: TGTGCCAGCAGTTCCCGGGACAGGGATCTCGGGGAGCTGTTTTTT
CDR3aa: CASSSRDRDLGELFF

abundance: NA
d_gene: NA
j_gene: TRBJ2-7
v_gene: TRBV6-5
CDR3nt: TGTGCCAGCAGTGCCGGACAGACAGTCGTCTACGAGCAGTACTTC
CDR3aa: CASSAGQTVVYEQYF

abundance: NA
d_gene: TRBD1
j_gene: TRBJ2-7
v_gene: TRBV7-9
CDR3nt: TGTGCCAGCAGCTTCGGGGGACAGGGCTACGAGCAGTACTTC
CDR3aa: CASSFGGQGYEQYF

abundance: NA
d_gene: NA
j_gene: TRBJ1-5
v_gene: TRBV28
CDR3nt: TGTGCCAGCAGTTTACGCAGGGACAATCAGCCCCAGCATTTT
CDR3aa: CASSLRRDNQPQHF

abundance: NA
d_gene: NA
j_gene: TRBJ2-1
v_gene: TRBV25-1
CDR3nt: TGTGCCAGCAGTGAATACAATGAGCAGTTCTTC
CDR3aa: CASSEYNEQFF

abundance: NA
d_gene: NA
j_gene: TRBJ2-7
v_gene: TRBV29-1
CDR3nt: TGCAGCGTCCCAGCGGGTGGCGTCGAGCAGTACTTC
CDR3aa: CSVPAGGVEQYF

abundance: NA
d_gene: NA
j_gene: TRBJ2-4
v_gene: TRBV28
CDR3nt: TGTGCCAGCAGTCCAGACCTACACCCAGCCAAAAACATTCAGTACTTC
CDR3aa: CASSPDLHPAKNIQYF

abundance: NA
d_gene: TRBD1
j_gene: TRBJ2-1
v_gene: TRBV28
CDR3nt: TGTGCCAGCAGTTGGGGACAGGGGATCTCCTACAATGAGCAGTTCTTC
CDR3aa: CASSWGQGISYNEQFF

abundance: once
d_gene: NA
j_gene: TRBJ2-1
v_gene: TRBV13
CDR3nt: TGTGCCAGCAGCTACCGGGACTCTTACAATGAGCAGTTCTTC
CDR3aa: CASSYRDSYNEQFF

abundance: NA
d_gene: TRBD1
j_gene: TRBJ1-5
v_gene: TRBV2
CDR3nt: TGTGCCAGCGAGGACAGGGGGCCGGCAAATCAGCCCCAGCATTTT
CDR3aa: CASEDRGPANQPQHF

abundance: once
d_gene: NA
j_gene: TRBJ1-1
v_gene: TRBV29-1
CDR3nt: TGCAGCGTTTCCTTGCCGGGCGGAGGAGCTTTCTTT
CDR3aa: CSVSLPGGGAFF

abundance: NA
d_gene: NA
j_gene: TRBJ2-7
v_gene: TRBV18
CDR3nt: TGTGCCAGCTCACTTAGCCGAACCTACGAGCAGTACTTC
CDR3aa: CASSLSRTYEQYF

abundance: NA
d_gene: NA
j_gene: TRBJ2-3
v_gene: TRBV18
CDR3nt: TGTGCCAGCTCACCGGGTCCTGGGACCAGCACAGATACGCAGTATTTT
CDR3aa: CASSPGPGTSTDTQYF

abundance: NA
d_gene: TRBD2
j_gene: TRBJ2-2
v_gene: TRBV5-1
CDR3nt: TGCGCCAGCAGCTCCCGGGGGGCTTGGGTAACTAGCGGGACGACCGGGGAGCTGTTTTTT
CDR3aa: CASSSRGAWVTSGTTGELFF

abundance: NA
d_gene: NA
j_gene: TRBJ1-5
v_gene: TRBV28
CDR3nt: TGTGCCAGCAGTCCCCGTCGAGGGGACAATCAGCCCCAGCATTTT
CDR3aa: CASSPRRGDNQPQHF

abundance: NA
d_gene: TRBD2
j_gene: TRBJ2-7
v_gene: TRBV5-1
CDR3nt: TGCGCCAGCAGCACGGTCGGACTAGCGGGATACGAGCAGTACTTC
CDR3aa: CASSTVGLAGYEQYF

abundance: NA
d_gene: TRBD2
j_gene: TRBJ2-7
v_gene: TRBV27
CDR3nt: TGTGCCAGCAGTTTAACCCGGGGGGCCTACGAGCAGTACTTC
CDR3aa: CASSLTRGAYEQYF